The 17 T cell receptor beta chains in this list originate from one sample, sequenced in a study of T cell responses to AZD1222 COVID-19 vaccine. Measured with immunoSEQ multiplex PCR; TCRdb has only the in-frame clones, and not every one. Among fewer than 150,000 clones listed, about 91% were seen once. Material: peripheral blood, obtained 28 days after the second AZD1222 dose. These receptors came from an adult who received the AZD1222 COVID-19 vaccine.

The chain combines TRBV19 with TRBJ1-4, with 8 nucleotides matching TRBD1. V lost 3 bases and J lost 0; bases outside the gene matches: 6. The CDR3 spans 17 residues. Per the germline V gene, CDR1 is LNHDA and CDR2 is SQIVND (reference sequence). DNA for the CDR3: TGTGCCAGTAGTATTCAACAGGGGGGTCCAACTAATGAAAAACTGTTTTTT. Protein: CASSIQQGGPTNEKLFF.

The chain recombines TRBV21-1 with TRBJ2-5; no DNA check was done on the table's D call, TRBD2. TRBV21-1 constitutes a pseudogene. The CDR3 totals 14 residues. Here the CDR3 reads CASSISGGQETQYF. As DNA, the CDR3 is TGTGCCAGCAGCATAAGCGGGGGACAAGAGACCCAGTACTTC.

CDR3 in amino acids: CASSPPAGGSYNEQFF. The DNA of the CDR3 is TGTGCCAGCTCACCACCAGCAGGAGGATCCTACAATGAGCAGTTCTTC. This chain joins TRBV18 and TRBJ2-1; D is possibly TRBD2 (5 bases). CDR3 size: 16 residues. CDR1 and CDR2 (germline): KGHSH, LQKENI. V lost 0 bases and J 1 base, leaving 10 bases between the germline ends.

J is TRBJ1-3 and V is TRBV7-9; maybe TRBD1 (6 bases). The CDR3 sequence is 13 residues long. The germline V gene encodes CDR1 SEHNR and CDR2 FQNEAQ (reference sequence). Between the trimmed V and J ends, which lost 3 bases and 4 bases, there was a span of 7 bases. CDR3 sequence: CASSLGQGNTIYF. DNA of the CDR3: TGTGCCAGCAGCTTGGGACAAGGAAACACCATATATTTT.

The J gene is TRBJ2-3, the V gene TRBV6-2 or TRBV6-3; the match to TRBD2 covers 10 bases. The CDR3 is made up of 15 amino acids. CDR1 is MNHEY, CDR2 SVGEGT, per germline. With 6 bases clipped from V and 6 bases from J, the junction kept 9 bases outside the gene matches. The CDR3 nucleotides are TGTGCCAGCAGCCCAGAGCGGGGGGGCCGGGATACGCAGTATTTT. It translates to CASSPERGGRDTQYF.

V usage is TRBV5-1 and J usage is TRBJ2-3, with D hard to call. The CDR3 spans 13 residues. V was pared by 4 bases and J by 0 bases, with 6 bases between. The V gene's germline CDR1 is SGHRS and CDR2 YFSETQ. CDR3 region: CASSATSTDTQYF. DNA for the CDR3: TGCGCCAGCAGCGCCACTAGCACAGATACGCAGTATTTT.

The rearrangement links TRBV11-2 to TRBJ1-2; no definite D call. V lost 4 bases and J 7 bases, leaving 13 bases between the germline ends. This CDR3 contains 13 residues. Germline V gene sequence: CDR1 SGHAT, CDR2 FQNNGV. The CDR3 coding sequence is TGTGCCAGCAGCTCCGGAGGGCTGGGTGGCTACACCTTC. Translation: CASSSGGLGGYTF.

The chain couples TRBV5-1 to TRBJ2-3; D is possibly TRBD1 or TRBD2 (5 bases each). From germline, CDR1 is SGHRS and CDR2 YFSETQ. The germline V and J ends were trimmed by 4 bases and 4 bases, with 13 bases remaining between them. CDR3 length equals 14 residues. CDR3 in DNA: TGCGCCAGCAGCATGGGGACCGAGGCAGATACGCAGTATTTT. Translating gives CASSMGTEADTQYF.

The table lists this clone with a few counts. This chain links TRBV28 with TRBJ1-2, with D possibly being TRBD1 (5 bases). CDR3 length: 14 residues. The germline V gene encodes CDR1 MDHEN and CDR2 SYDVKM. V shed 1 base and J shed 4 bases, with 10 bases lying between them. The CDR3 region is CASSLYAGPYGYTF. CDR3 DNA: TGTGCCAGCAGTTTATATGCAGGGCCCTATGGCTACACCTTC.

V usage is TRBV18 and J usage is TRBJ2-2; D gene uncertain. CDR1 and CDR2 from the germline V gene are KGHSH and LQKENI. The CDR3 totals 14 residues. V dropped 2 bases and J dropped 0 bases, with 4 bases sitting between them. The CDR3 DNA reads TGTGCCAGCTCACCAGGGACGAACACCGGGGAGCTGTTTTTT. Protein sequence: CASSPGTNTGELFF.

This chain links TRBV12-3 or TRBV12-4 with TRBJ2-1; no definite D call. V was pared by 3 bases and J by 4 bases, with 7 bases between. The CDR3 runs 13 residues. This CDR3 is CASSLAVYNEQFF. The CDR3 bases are TGTGCCAGCAGTTTGGCAGTTTACAATGAGCAGTTCTTC.

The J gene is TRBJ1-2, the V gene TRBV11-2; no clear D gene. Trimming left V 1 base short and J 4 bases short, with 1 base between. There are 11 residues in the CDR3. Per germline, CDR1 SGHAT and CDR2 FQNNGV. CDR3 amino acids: CASSLGYGYTF. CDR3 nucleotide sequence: TGTGCCAGCAGCTTAGGCTATGGCTACACCTTC.

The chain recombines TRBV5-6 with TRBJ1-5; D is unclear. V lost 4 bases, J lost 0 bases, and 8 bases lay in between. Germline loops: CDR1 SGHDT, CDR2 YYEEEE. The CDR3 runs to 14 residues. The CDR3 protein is CASSVGISNQPQHF. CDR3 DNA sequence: TGTGCCAGCAGCGTAGGGATTAGCAATCAGCCCCAGCATTTT.

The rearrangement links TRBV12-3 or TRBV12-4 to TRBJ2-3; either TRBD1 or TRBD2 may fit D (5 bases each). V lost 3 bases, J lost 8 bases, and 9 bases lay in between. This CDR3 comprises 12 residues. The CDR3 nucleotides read TGTGCCAGCAGTTTGGGGGACCGTACGCAGTATTTT. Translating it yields CASSLGDRTQYF.

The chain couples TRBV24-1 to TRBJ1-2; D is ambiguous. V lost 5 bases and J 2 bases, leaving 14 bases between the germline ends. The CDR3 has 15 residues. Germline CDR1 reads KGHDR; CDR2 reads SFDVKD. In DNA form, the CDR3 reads TGTGCCACCAGTGCGTCCGACCGGCCCAACTATGGCTACACCTTC. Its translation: CATSASDRPNYGYTF.

The CDR3 protein is CASSYSGTDQPQHF. CDR3 nucleotides: TGTGCCAGCAGTTACTCCGGGACGGATCAGCCCCAGCATTTT. The chain is built from TRBV6-5 and TRBJ1-5; perhaps TRBD1 as D (5 bases). CDR1 and CDR2 (germline): MNHEY, SVGAGI. The CDR3 totals 14 residues. V was pared by 0 bases and J by 5 bases, with 8 bases between.

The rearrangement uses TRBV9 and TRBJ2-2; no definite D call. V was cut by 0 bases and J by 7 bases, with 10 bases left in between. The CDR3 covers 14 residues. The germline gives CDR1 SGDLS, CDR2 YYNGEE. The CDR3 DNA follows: TGTGCCAGCAGCGTAGATTACGTGGGCGGGGAGCTGTTTTTT. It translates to CASSVDYVGGELFF.